This note documents a single T cell receptor (beta chain) sequence. The CDR3 has 15 residues. The V and J ends lost 1 base and 1 base respectively, with 11 bases between them. CDR1 and CDR2 (germline): SGHRS, YFSETQ. The data are from a study of blood T cell repertoires in COVID-19. About the study: Whether acute or convalescent, the COVID-19 samples came from the United States, Italy and Spain. T cells, B-cell-depleted T cells, or PBMCs supplied cDNA or gDNA.

Per the study methods: Amplification of reference gene primers provided the estimated nucleated cell counts. Repertoires were generated with immunoSEQ multiplex PCR, while TCRdb's copy carries only in-frame clones and drops some. For V, J and clone size, that table is used; D and trimming come from the DNA. The sample records some 82,000 clones, 81% being singletons. The chain links TRBV5-1 to TRBJ1-1; the D is unclear. This receptor was taken from a man older than 75 with acute or convalescent COVID-19. The sample consisted of peripheral blood. CDR3 sequence: CASSLPKSGNTEAFF. For the CDR3, the DNA is TGCGCCAGCAGCTTGCCGAAGTCGGGGAACACTGAAGCTTTCTTT.